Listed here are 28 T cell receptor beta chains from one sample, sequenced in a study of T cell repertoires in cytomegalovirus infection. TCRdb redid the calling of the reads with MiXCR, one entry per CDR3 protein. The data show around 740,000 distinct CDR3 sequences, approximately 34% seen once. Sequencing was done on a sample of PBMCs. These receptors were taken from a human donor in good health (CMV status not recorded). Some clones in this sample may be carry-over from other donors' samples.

As DNA, the CDR3 is TGTGCCAGCAGCCCTCAGGTGTCTGGTTACGAGCAGTACTTC. Residues: CASSPQVSGYEQYF. This chain connects TRBV7-2 to TRBJ2-7, with unresolved D. CDR1 SGHTA and CDR2 FQGNSA come from the germline V gene. This CDR3 region has 14 residues. V was pared by 5 bases and J by 4 bases, with 15 bases between.

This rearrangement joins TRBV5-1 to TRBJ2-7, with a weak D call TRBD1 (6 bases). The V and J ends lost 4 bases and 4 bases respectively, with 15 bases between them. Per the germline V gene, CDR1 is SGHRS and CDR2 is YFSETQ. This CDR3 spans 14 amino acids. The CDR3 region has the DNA TGCGCCAGCAGCACTAACAGGGTTGGGTACGAGCAGTACTTC. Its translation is CASSTNRVGYEQYF.

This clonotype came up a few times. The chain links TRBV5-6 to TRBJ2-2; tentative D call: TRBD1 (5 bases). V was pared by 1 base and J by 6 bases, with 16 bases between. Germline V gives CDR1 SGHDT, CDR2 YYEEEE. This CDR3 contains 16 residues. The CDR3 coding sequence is TGTGCCAGCAGCTTGCCGGCAGGGTGGTTCTCCGGGGAGCTGTTTTTT. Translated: CASSLPAGWFSGELFF.

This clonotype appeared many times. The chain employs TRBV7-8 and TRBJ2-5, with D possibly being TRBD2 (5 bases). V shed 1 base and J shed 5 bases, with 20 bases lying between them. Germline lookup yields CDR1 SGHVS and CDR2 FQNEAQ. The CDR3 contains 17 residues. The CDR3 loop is CASSLGNGGFLVETQYF. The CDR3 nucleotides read TGTGCCAGCAGCTTAGGGAACGGCGGGTTTCTTGTTGAGACCCAGTACTTC.

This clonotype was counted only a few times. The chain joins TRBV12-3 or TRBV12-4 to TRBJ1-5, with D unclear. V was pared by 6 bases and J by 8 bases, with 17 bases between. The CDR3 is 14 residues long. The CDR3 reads CASRRTGMMEPQHF. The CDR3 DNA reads TGTGCCAGCAGGAGAACGGGGATGATGGAGCCCCAGCATTTT.

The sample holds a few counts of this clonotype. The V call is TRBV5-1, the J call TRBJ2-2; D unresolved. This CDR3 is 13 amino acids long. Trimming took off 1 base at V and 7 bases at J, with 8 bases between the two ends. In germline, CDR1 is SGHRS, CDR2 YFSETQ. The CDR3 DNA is TGCGCCAGCAGCTTGCCGACGGTCGGGGAGCTGTTTTTT. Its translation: CASSLPTVGELFF.

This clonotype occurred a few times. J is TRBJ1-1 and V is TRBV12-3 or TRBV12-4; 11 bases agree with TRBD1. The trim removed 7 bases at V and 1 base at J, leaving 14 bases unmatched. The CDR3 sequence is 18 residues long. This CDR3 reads CASNRYFGTGGSNTEAFF. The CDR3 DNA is TGTGCCAGCAACAGATATTTTGGGACAGGGGGTTCGAACACTGAAGCTTTCTTT.

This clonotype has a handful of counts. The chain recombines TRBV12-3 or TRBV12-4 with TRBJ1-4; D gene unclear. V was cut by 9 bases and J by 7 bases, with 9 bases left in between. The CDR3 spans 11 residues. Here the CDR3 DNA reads TGTGCCAGTACTCTGAGTGAAAAACTGTTTTTT. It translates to CASTLSEKLFF.

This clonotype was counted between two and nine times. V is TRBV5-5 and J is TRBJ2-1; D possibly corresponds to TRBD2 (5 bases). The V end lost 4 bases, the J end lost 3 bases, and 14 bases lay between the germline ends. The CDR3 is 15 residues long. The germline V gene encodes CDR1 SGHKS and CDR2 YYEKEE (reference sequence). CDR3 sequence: CASSPLEGIYNEQFF. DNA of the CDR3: TGTGCCAGCAGCCCGCTCGAGGGTATCTACAATGAGCAGTTCTTC.

CDR3: CATSRVGQGNSPLHF. The CDR3, as DNA: TGTGCCACCAGCAGAGTGGGACAGGGGAATTCACCCCTCCACTTT. V and J are TRBV15 and TRBJ1-6; 10 bases align to TRBD1. J gave up 7 bases and V 1 base, and 1 base lay outside the gene matches. CDR3 length equals 15 residues. CDR1 LNHNV and CDR2 YYDKDF come from the germline V gene (reference sequence).

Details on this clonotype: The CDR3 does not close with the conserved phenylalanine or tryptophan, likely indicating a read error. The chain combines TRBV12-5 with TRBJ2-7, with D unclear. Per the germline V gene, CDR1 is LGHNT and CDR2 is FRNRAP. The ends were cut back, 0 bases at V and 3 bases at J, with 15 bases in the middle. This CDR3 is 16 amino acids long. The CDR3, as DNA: TGTGCTAGTGGTTTGGTACAGAGGACGGACGGCTACGAGCAGTACTTA. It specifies CASGLVQRTDGYEQYL.

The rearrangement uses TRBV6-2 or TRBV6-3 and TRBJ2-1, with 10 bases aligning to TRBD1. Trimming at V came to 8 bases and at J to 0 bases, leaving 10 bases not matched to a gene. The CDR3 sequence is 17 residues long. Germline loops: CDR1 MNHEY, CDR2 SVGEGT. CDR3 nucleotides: TGTGCCAGCGGTAAGGGGACAGGGGTTAGCTCCTACAATGAGCAGTTCTTC. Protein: CASGKGTGVSSYNEQFF.

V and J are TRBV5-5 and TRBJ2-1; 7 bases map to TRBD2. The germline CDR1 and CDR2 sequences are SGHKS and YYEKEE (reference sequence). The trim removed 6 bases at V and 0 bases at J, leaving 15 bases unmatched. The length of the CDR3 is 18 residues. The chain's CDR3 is CASTKNRLAENSYNEQFF. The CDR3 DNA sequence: TGTGCCAGCACCAAAAACAGGCTAGCGGAGAACTCCTACAATGAGCAGTTCTTC.

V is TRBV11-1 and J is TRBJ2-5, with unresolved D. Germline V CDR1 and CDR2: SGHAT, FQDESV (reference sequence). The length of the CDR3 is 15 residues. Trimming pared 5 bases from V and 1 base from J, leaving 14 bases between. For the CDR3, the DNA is TGTGCCAGCAGCCTAACAGCTCTGGCCCAAGAGACCCAGTACTTC. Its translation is CASSLTALAQETQYF. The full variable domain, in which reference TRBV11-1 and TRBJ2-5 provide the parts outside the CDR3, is EAEVAQSPRYKITEKSQAVAFWCDPISGHATLYWYRQILGQGPELLVQFQDESVVDDSQLPKDRFSAERLKGVDSTLKIQPAELGDSAMYLCASSLTALAQETQYFGPGTRLLVL.

As DNA, the CDR3 is TGCAGTGCTAGTCAGGGGGGAAGGACTGAAGCTTTCTTT. Translation: CSASQGGRTEAFF. V usage is TRBV20-1 and J usage is TRBJ1-1; 7 nucleotides align to TRBD1. The germline CDR1 and CDR2 sequences are DFQATT and SNEGSKA (reference sequence). Trimming cost V 3 bases and J 5 bases; bases outside gene matches: 6. This CDR3 has 13 amino acids.

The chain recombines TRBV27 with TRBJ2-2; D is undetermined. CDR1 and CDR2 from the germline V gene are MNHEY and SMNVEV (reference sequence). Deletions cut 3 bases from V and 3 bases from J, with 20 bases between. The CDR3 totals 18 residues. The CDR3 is CASSLLQPRIGDTGELFF. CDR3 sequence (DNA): TGTGCCAGCAGTTTGTTGCAGCCACGGATCGGAGACACCGGGGAGCTGTTTTTT.

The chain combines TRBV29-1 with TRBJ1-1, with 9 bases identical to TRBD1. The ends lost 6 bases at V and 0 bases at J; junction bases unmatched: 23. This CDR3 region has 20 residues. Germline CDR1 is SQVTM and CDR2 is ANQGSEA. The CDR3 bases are TGCAGCGTCGTGCCCAGGGGACAGGGTGGAATCGTAGGCATGAACACTGAAGCTTTCTTT. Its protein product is CSVVPRGQGGIVGMNTEAFF.

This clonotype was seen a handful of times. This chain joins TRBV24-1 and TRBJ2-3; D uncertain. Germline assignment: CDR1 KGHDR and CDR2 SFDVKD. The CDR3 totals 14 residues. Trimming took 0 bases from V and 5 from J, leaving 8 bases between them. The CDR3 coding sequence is TGTGCCACCAGTGATTTGCAGTGGGGAGATACGCAGTATTTT. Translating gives CATSDLQWGDTQYF.

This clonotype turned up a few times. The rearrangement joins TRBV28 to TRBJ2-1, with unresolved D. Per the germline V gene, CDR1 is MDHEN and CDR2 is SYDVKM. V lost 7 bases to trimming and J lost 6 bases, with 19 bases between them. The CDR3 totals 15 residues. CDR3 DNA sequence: TGTGCCAGCACCACCCTGGACGGAGCTTTCAATGAGCAGTTCTTC. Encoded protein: CASTTLDGAFNEQFF.

CDR3 in amino acids: CASSLYLGQPQHF. The CDR3 DNA follows: TGTGCCAGCAGTTTATATCTGGGTCAGCCCCAGCATTTT. The V and J genes are TRBV27 and TRBJ1-5, with D unclear. CDR3 length equals 13 residues. Deletions cut 1 base from V and 6 bases from J, with 7 bases between. Germline V gene lookup returns CDR1 MNHEY and CDR2 SMNVEV (reference sequence).

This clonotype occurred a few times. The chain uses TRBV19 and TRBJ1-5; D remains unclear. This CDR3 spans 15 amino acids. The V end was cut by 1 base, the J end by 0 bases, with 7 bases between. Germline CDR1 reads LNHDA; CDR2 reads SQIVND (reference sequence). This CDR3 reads CASSIAHFSNQPQHF. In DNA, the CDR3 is TGTGCCAGTAGTATAGCCCACTTTAGCAATCAGCCCCAGCATTTT. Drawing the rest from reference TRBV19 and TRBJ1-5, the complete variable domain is DGGITQSPKYLFRKEGQNVTLSCEQNLNHDAMYWYRQDPGQGLRLIYYSQIVNDFQKGDIAEGYSVSREKKESFPLTVTSAQKNPTAFYLCASSIAHFSNQPQHFGDGTRLSIL.

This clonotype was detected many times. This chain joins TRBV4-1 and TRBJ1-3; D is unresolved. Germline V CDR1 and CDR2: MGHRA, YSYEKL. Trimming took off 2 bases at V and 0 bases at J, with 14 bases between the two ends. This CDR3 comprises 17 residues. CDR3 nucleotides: TGCGCCAGCAGCCAACTAAGTACAGCGGGCTCTGGAAACACCATATATTTT. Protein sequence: CASSQLSTAGSGNTIYF.

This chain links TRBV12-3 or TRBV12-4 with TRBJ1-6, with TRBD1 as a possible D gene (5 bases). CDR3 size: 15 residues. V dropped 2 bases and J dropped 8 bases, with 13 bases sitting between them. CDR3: CASSLFGGGDSPLHF. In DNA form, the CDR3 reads TGTGCCAGCAGTTTATTCGGGGGTGGCGATTCACCCCTCCACTTT.

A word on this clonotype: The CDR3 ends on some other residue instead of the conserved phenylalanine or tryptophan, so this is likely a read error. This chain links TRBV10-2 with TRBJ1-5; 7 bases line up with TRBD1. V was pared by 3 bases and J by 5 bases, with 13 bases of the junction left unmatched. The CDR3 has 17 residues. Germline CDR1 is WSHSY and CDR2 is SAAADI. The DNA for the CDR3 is TGCGCCAGCAGTGAAGGCTTGGGGGGACAGAGAGATCAGCCCCAGCATTTG. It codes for CASSEGLGGQRDQPQHL.

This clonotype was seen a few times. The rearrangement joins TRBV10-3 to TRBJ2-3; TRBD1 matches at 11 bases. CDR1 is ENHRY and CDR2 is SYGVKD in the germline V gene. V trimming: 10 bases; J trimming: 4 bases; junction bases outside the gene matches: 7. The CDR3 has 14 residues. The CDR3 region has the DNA TGTGCCACCCGGACAGGGGGCAGGGCAGATACGCAGTATTTT. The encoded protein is CATRTGGRADTQYF.

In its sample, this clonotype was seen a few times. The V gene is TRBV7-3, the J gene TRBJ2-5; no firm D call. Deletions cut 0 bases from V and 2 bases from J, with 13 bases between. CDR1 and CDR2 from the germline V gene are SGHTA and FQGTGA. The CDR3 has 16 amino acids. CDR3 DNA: TGTGCCAGCAGCTTAACGGGGTCGGTGGCTCAAGAGACCCAGTACTTC. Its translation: CASSLTGSVAQETQYF.

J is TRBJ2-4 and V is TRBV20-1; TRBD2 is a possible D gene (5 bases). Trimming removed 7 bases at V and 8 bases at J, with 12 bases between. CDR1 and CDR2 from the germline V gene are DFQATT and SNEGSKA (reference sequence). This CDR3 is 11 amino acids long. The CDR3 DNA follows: TGCAGTGTCCGGGGAATAGACATTCAGTACTTC. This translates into CSVRGIDIQYF.

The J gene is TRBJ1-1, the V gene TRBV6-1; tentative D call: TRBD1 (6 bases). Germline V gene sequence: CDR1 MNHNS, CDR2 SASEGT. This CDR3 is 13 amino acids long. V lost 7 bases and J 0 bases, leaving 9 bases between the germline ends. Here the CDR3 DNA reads TGTGCCAGCACGGACAGACTGAACACTGAAGCTTTCTTT. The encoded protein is CASTDRLNTEAFF.